This is a list of T cell receptor beta chains from one sample in a study of CD8 T cells in Susac syndrome. TCRdb re-called the immunoSEQ multiplex PCR reads with MiXCR, one entry per CDR3 protein. The sample records roughly 200,000 distinct CDR3 sequences, over 85% being singletons. The specimen sequenced was CD4+ T cells from PBMCs. The origin of the receptors is a human donor in good health. The CDR3 runs from the conserved cysteine through the conserved F or W. The D gene is left open where the match is weak. The size entry is marked missing in some rows and otherwise reads once, few, many or a size class.

D gene	J gene	V gene	clone size	CDR3 protein	CDR3 DNA
.	TRBJ2-1	TRBV11-2	.	CASSTGGRVQFF	TGTGCCAGCAGCACCGGGGGAAGGGTGCAGTTCTTC
.	TRBJ2-7	TRBV9	.	CASSPRGDTYEQYF	TGTGCCAGCAGCCCCCGAGGAGACACCTACGAGCAGTACTTC
.	TRBJ2-6	TRBV23-1	.	CASNSCGGTGANVLTF	TGCGCCAGCAATAGTTGTGGCGGGACTGGGGCCAACGTCCTGACTTTC
TRBD2	TRBJ2-1	TRBV9	.	CASSVGVLAGRNEQFF	TGTGCCAGCAGCGTAGGAGTGCTAGCGGGAAGAAATGAGCAGTTCTTC
TRBD1	TRBJ1-2	TRBV5-6	.	CASSPYGTDYGYTF	TGTGCCAGCAGCCCCTACGGGACAGACTATGGCTACACCTTC
.	TRBJ2-5	TRBV20-1	.	CSVRVTGQQETQYF	TGCAGTGTCAGGGTAACGGGACAACAAGAGACCCAGTACTTC
.	TRBJ2-5	TRBV7-2	.	CASSASMGQRETQYF	TGTGCCAGCAGCGCGTCCATGGGGCAACGAGAGACCCAGTACTTC
.	TRBJ2-2	TRBV6-5	.	CASRIIPQNTGELFF	TGTGCCAGCAGAATTATCCCTCAGAACACCGGGGAGCTGTTTTTT
.	TRBJ1-2	TRBV5-4	.	CASSLQNGYGYTF	TGTGCCAGCAGCTTACAGAACGGCTATGGCTACACCTTC
.	TRBJ2-5	TRBV6-6	once	CASSYGHTLGETQYF	TGTGCCAGCAGTTATGGGCATACTCTCGGGGAGACCCAGTACTTC
.	TRBJ2-7	TRBV11-2	.	CASSPRQDSQYF	TGTGCCAGCAGCCCGAGACAGGATTCACAGTACTTC
TRBD1	TRBJ1-5	TRBV29-1	.	CSVPGTGADGGNQPQHF	TGCAGCGTGCCCGGGACAGGGGCCGATGGGGGCAATCAGCCCCAGCATTTT
.	TRBJ2-7	TRBV12-3/TRBV12-4	.	CASSFGGRRGEQYF	TGTGCCAGCAGTTTTGGGGGCCGAAGAGGCGAGCAGTACTTC
TRBD2	TRBJ2-7	TRBV7-9	.	CASSLVSGRAFSYEQYF	TGTGCCAGCAGCTTAGTTAGCGGGAGGGCCTTCTCCTACGAGCAGTACTTC
.	TRBJ2-5	TRBV4-3	.	CASSQDLGPRGETQYF	TGCGCCAGCAGCCAAGATCTGGGTCCCAGGGGAGAGACCCAGTACTTC
.	TRBJ2-2	TRBV5-1	.	CASSLGVVGTGELFF	TGCGCCAGCAGCTTGGGAGTAGTCGGCACCGGGGAGCTGTTTTTT
TRBD2	TRBJ2-1	TRBV12-3/TRBV12-4	.	CASSLTSGSGGNEQFF	TGTGCCAGCAGTTTGACTAGCGGGAGTGGGGGCAATGAGCAGTTCTTC
.	TRBJ2-5	TRBV12-3/TRBV12-4	.	CASTLPPGETQYF	TGTGCCAGCACCCTCCCACCGGGGGAGACCCAGTACTTC
TRBD2	TRBJ2-1	TRBV6-2/TRBV6-3	.	CASSLSPPSGANNEQFF	TGTGCCAGCAGTCTGAGCCCTCCTAGCGGGGCCAACAATGAGCAGTTCTTC
TRBD1	TRBJ2-7	TRBV7-2	.	CASSPLDRGVGYEQYF	TGTGCCAGCAGCCCCCTGGACAGGGGGGTCGGCTACGAGCAGTACTTC
TRBD2	TRBJ2-2	TRBV3-1	.	CASGASGNTGELFF	TGTGCCAGCGGGGCTAGCGGAAACACCGGGGAGCTGTTTTTT
.	TRBJ1-2	TRBV27	.	CASSSRDDGYTF	TGTGCCAGCAGTTCCCGGGACGATGGCTACACCTTC
TRBD2	TRBJ2-1	TRBV20-1	.	CSADREGQYNEQFF	TGCAGTGCTGACCGGGAGGGCCAGTACAATGAGCAGTTCTTC
.	TRBJ1-1	TRBV29-1	.	CSVGAPGMNTEAFF	TGCAGCGTTGGAGCGCCGGGGATGAACACTGAAGCTTTCTTT
.	TRBJ2-1	TRBV29-1	.	CSPTRSNEQFF	TGCAGCCCGACTAGATCAAATGAGCAGTTCTTC
.	TRBJ1-5	TRBV4-2	.	CASSQEIEGFGQPQHF	TGTGCCAGCAGCCAAGAAATTGAGGGGTTTGGTCAGCCCCAGCATTTT
.	TRBJ1-1	TRBV12-3/TRBV12-4	.	CASSRREGNTEAFF	TGTGCCAGCAGTAGAAGGGAGGGAAACACTGAAGCTTTCTTT
TRBD2	TRBJ2-5	TRBV20-1	once	CSARGRGSQETQYF	TGCAGTGCCCGCGGGAGGGGGAGCCAAGAGACCCAGTACTTC
TRBD1	TRBJ2-5	TRBV9	.	CASSGTGLETQYF	TGTGCCAGCTCCGGGACAGGGTTAGAGACCCAGTACTTC
.	TRBJ2-2	TRBV3-1	.	CASSQGWFGELFF	TGTGCCAGCAGCCAAGGATGGTTTGGGGAGCTGTTTTTT
.	TRBJ1-2	TRBV29-1	.	CSVEKDSYGYTF	TGCAGCGTTGAAAAAGACAGCTATGGCTACACCTTC
.	TRBJ2-7	TRBV20-1	.	CSALKGGVSYEQYF	TGCAGTGCGCTCAAAGGGGGAGTTTCCTACGAGCAGTACTTC
.	TRBJ1-2	TRBV24-1	.	CATNGGVGYGYTF	TGTGCCACCAACGGGGGCGTCGGCTATGGCTACACCTTC
.	TRBJ2-1	TRBV20-1	.	CSAREEGAGYNEQFF	TGCAGTGCTAGAGAGGAAGGCGCGGGCTACAATGAGCAGTTCTTC
TRBD2	TRBJ2-7	TRBV12-3/TRBV12-4	few	CASSPGLAGAYEQYF	TGTGCCAGCAGTCCCGGACTAGCGGGAGCGTACGAGCAGTACTTC
.	TRBJ2-2	TRBV24-1	.	CATNRAGELFF	TGTGCCACCAACAGGGCCGGGGAGCTGTTTTTT
.	TRBJ2-7	TRBV15	.	CATSRDRSSYEQYF	TGTGCCACCAGCAGGGACAGAAGCTCCTACGAGCAGTACTTC
.	TRBJ2-7	TRBV7-6	.	CASSRQGGTYEQYF	TGTGCCAGCAGCCGGCAGGGGGGGACCTACGAGCAGTACTTC
.	TRBJ2-7	TRBV12-3/TRBV12-4	.	CASSRPGNFYEQYF	TGTGCCAGCAGTCGACCCGGGAACTTTTACGAGCAGTACTTC
TRBD1	TRBJ1-2	TRBV25-1	.	CASSEPGQGNYGYTF	TGTGCCAGCAGTGAACCGGGACAGGGGAACTATGGCTACACCTTC
.	TRBJ2-7	TRBV4-3	.	CASSQEGRGTYEQYF	TGCGCCAGCAGCCAAGAGGGCAGGGGTACCTACGAGCAGTACTTC
.	TRBJ2-1	TRBV7-9	.	CASSWGLGDEQFF	TGTGCCAGCAGCTGGGGCTTGGGGGATGAGCAGTTCTTC
.	TRBJ2-1	TRBV2	.	CASSQTSINEQFF	TGTGCCAGCAGTCAGACTAGTATCAATGAGCAGTTCTTC
.	TRBJ2-1	TRBV24-1	.	CATSVAGFIHEQFF	TGTGCCACCAGTGTGGCAGGGTTTATACATGAGCAGTTCTTC
.	TRBJ2-5	TRBV7-3	.	CASSGGSPAETQYF	TGTGCCAGCAGCGGGGGAAGCCCAGCAGAGACCCAGTACTTC
.	TRBJ2-7	TRBV29-1	.	CSVEEVGYEQYF	TGCAGCGTTGAAGAGGTCGGTTACGAGCAGTACTTC
TRBD1	TRBJ2-3	TRBV20-1	.	CSASHGQGTDTQYF	TGCAGTGCTTCACATGGACAGGGCACAGATACGCAGTATTTT
TRBD1	TRBJ1-1	TRBV18	.	CASSPRDRGMNTEAFF	TGTGCCAGCTCACCACGGGACAGGGGGATGAACACTGAAGCTTTCTTT
.	TRBJ1-2	TRBV5-1	.	CASSSHPDSIRVGYGYTF	TGCGCCAGCAGCTCCCATCCGGACAGCATTCGAGTAGGCTATGGCTACACCTTC
.	TRBJ2-1	TRBV7-3	.	CASSTFISSYNEQFF	TGTGCCAGCAGCACTTTTATTAGCTCCTACAATGAGCAGTTCTTC